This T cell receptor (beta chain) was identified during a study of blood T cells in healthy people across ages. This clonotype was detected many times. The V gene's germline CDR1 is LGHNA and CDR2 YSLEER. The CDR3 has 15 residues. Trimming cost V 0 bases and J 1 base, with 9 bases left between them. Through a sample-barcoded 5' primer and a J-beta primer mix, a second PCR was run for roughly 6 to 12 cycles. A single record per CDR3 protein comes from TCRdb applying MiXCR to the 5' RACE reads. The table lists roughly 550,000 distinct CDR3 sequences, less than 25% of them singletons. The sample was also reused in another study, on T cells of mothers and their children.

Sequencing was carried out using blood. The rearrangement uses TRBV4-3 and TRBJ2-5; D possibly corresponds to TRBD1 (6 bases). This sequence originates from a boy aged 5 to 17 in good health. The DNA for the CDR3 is TGCGCCAGCAGCCAAGAACAGGGCAGCCAAGAGACCCAGTACTTC. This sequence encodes CASSQEQGSQETQYF.